These 28 T cell receptor beta chains originate from one sample sequenced in a study of T cells after yellow fever vaccination. MiXCR, run by TCRdb on the 5' RACE reads, gives a single entry per CDR3 protein. The repertoire has 95,000 to 150,000 distinct CDR3 sequences, about 15% of them found once; the top ten carry roughly 41%. The input for sequencing was CD8+ T cells sorted from PBMCs, taken 5 days after the yellow fever booster vaccination. The receptor source for this set is a man aged 18 to 30 who received the YFV17D yellow fever vaccine.

V usage is TRBV7-9 and J usage is TRBJ1-4; D is possibly TRBD1 (6 bases). This CDR3 region has 14 residues. V lost 5 bases, J lost 5 bases, and 12 bases lay in between. The germline gives CDR1 SEHNR, CDR2 FQNEAQ (reference sequence). CDR3 sequence reads: CASSRGQTNEKLFF. The CDR3 DNA follows: TGTGCCAGCAGCCGAGGACAGACAAATGAAAAACTGTTTTTT.

This clonotype showed up many times. This rearrangement joins TRBV6-6 to TRBJ2-2; TRBD1 matches at 7 bases. Trimming took 0 bases from V and 7 from J; bases not matched to a gene: 5. Germline V gene lookup returns CDR1 MNHNY and CDR2 SVGAGI (reference sequence). The CDR3 is 15 residues long. Written as DNA, the CDR3 is TGTGCCAGCAGTTACTCGACAGGGAATTACGGGGAGCTGTTTTTT. Protein product: CASSYSTGNYGELFF.

This chain links TRBV10-3 with TRBJ1-2; D is uncertain. Germline assignment: CDR1 ENHRY and CDR2 SYGVKD. V lost 3 bases and J lost 0, with 11 bases in between. The CDR3 contains 15 residues. The CDR3 DNA reads TGTGCCATCAGTGATGCGGCAACAGCTAACTATGGCTACACCTTC. Its translation is CAISDAATANYGYTF.

The gene calls are TRBV29-1 and TRBJ1-1; no reliable D call. CDR3 length: 13 amino acids. Trimming cost V 1 base and J 0 bases, with 6 bases left between them. Germline CDR1 and CDR2: SQVTM and ANQGSEA. The CDR3 region has the DNA TGCAGCGTTGAAGTTCATATGAACACTGAAGCTTTCTTT. It encodes CSVEVHMNTEAFF.

The chain is built from TRBV15 and TRBJ2-5; D remains ambiguous. This CDR3 is 16 amino acids long. Germline CDR1 LNHNV, CDR2 YYDKDF (reference sequence). V lost 7 bases and J 0 bases, leaving 18 bases between the germline ends. The CDR3 region has the DNA TGTGCCACCACTCAGGCTGGCCCAAACGACCAAGAGACCCAGTACTTC. Translation gives CATTQAGPNDQETQYF. Complete variable domain (other parts from reference TRBV15 and TRBJ2-5): DAMVIQNPRYQVTQFGKPVTLSCSQTLNHNVMYWYQQKSSQAPKLLFHYYDKDFNNEADTPDNFQSRRPNTSFCFLDIRSPGLGDTAMYLCATTQAGPNDQETQYFGPGTRLLVL.

This clonotype has a count of ten or more. This chain uses TRBV13 with TRBJ2-3; 11 nucleotides match TRBD1. CDR1 and CDR2 (germline): PRHDT, FYEKMQ (reference sequence). The CDR3 sequence is 15 residues long. The J segment lost 6 bases and the V segment lost 5 bases, leaving 7 bases of the junction unmatched. The CDR3 DNA reads TGTGCCAGCAGCCCCCGGGACAGGGGGGAGGATACGCAGTATTTT. Protein sequence: CASSPRDRGEDTQYF.

The chain combines TRBV4-1 with TRBJ2-5, with TRBD2 matching over 10 bases. With V trimmed by 6 bases and J by 0 bases, 10 bases remained unmatched. Germline V gene sequence: CDR1 MGHRA, CDR2 YSYEKL. This CDR3 spans 17 amino acids. CDR3 sequence (DNA): TGCGCCAGCAGTTCAAACACCGGACTAGCGGACCAAGAGACCCAGTACTTC. This sequence encodes CASSSNTGLADQETQYF.

This chain connects TRBV7-9 to TRBJ2-1; unclear D gene. The CDR3 is 12 amino acids. CDR1 is SEHNR, CDR2 FQNEAQ, per germline (reference sequence). V lost 8 bases, J lost 6 bases, and 11 bases lay in between. The DNA of the CDR3 is TGTGCCAGCTCCCCACCCGGCAATGAGCAGTTCTTC. It specifies CASSPPGNEQFF. Full variable domain (outside the CDR3, taken from reference TRBV7-9 and TRBJ2-1): DTGVSQNPRHKITKRGQNVTFRCDPISEHNRLYWYRQTLGQGPEFLTYFQNEAQLEKSRLLSDRFSAERPKGSFSTLEIQRTEQGDSAMYLCASSPPGNEQFFGPGTRLTVL.

This chain joins TRBV27 and TRBJ1-4; weak D call: TRBD1 (5 bases). Germline values: CDR1 MNHEY, CDR2 SMNVEV (reference sequence). The V gene lost 3 bases and the J gene lost 6 bases, with 14 bases spanning the gap. CDR3 size: 15 residues. The CDR3 bases are TGTGCCAGCAGTTTGGAGCCAGGGATTGATGAAAAACTGTTTTTT. This gives the protein CASSLEPGIDEKLFF.

The V and J genes are TRBV20-1 and TRBJ2-3; D gene ambiguous. This CDR3 has 13 residues. Deletions cut 6 bases from V and 6 bases from J, with 16 bases between. CDR1 is DFQATT, CDR2 SNEGSKA, per germline (reference sequence). The CDR3 reads CSALGIDADTQYF. The CDR3 DNA reads as TGCAGTGCCCTAGGGATCGATGCGGATACGCAGTATTTT.

The chain carries TRBV6-2 or TRBV6-3 and TRBJ2-3; TRBD1 agrees at 9 bases. V trimming: 5 bases; J trimming: 4 bases; junction bases outside the gene matches: 1. This CDR3 is built from 13 residues. Germline V CDR1 and CDR2: MNHEY, SVGEGT. The CDR3, as DNA: TGTGCCAGCAGTACAGGGGGCCCAGATACGCAGTATTTT. It yields the protein CASSTGGPDTQYF.

The chain combines TRBV29-1 with TRBJ2-1; D not certain. V gave up 1 base and J gave up 7 bases, with 2 bases separating them. CDR1 and CDR2 (germline): SQVTM, ANQGSEA. This CDR3 region has 10 residues. The CDR3 sequence is CSVEGNEQFF. In DNA form, the CDR3 reads TGCAGCGTTGAAGGTAATGAGCAGTTCTTC.

This clonotype was counted only a few times. V and J are TRBV9 and TRBJ2-5, with TRBD1 matching 7 bases. With 4 bases clipped from V and 1 base from J, the junction kept 7 bases outside the gene matches. The CDR3 sequence is 15 residues long. Looked up from germline, CDR1 is SGDLS and CDR2 is YYNGEE. CDR3 protein: CASSPNRGAQETQYF. Here the CDR3 DNA reads TGTGCCAGCAGCCCGAACAGGGGAGCCCAAGAGACCCAGTACTTC.

This clonotype was detected only a few times. The gene calls are TRBV4-1 and TRBJ2-1; maybe TRBD2 (6 bases). There are 15 residues in the CDR3. With 5 bases removed from V and 8 bases from J, the gap between germline ends came to 19 bases. Germline V CDR1 and CDR2: MGHRA, YSYEKL. CDR3 residues: CASSTRAPPGDEQFF. Here the CDR3 DNA reads TGCGCCAGCAGCACCCGGGCCCCCCCGGGGGATGAGCAGTTCTTC.

This clonotype showed up just a few times. This chain uses TRBV20-1 with TRBJ2-1, with 9 positions matching TRBD1. The V gene end was trimmed by 5 bases and the J gene end by 6 bases; junction bases not matched to a gene: 8. The CDR3 has 14 amino acids. The germline V gene has CDR1 DFQATT and CDR2 SNEGSKA (reference sequence). As DNA, the CDR3 is TGCAGTGCTTGGGACAGGGTCAGGCTCAATGAGCAGTTCTTC. Translation gives CSAWDRVRLNEQFF.

This clonotype has at least ten counts. The V gene is TRBV4-3, the J gene TRBJ2-2; D gene ambiguous. The germline V and J ends were trimmed by 1 base and 0 bases, with 12 bases remaining between them. Per germline, CDR1 LGHNA and CDR2 YSLEER. The CDR3 contains 17 residues. CDR3 sequence: CASSQGILGANTGELFF. CDR3 sequence (DNA): TGCGCCAGCAGCCAAGGGATTTTAGGAGCGAACACCGGGGAGCTGTTTTTT.

There are a few counts of this clonotype. J is TRBJ2-3 and V is TRBV10-2, with a tentative D call TRBD2 (5 bases). V lost 4 bases and J 2 bases, leaving 10 bases between the germline ends. The CDR3 contains 14 residues. Germline V gene sequence: CDR1 WSHSY, CDR2 SAAADI. CDR3 in amino acids: CASSGRGLTDTQYF. The CDR3 nucleotides are TGCGCCAGCAGTGGACGGGGTCTCACAGATACGCAGTATTTT.

J is TRBJ2-1 and V is TRBV29-1, with TRBD1 as a possible D gene (5 bases). V lost 5 bases and J lost 8, with 16 bases in between. Germline V gene sequence: CDR1 SQVTM, CDR2 ANQGSEA. CDR3 length equals 13 residues. The CDR3 loop reads CSVPSRQGYEQFF. The CDR3 DNA is TGCAGCGTTCCCTCCCGTCAGGGTTATGAGCAGTTCTTC.

The chain has TRBV12-3 or TRBV12-4 and TRBJ1-2; perhaps TRBD1 as D (5 bases). The CDR3 sequence is 11 residues long. Trimming left V 8 bases short and J 7 bases short, with 11 bases between. CDR3 sequence: CASRGAAGYTF. Written as DNA, the CDR3 is TGTGCCAGCCGGGGCGCGGCTGGCTACACCTTC.

The chain uses TRBV28 and TRBJ1-3; D is undetermined. CDR1 and CDR2 from the germline V gene are MDHEN and SYDVKM. Trimming shortened V by 1 base and J by 4 bases, and 11 bases separated the two germline ends. The CDR3 runs 15 residues. The CDR3 DNA is TGTGCCAGCAGTTTATTTCTGGCGCTGGGAAACACCATATATTTT. It yields the protein CASSLFLALGNTIYF.

The chain employs TRBV6-6 and TRBJ2-5; a possible D gene is TRBD2 (6 bases). The CDR3 covers 16 residues. Trimming took 0 bases from V and 3 from J, leaving 14 bases between them. Germline V CDR1 and CDR2: MNHNY, SVGAGI (reference sequence). The CDR3 sequence is CASSYSVLSGEETQYF. For the CDR3, the DNA is TGTGCCAGCAGTTACTCGGTTCTGTCGGGGGAAGAGACCCAGTACTTC.

CDR3 bases: TGTGCCAGCAAGGGGACCACTCAGCCCCAGCATTTT. It specifies CASKGTTQPQHF. The V call is TRBV28, the J call TRBJ1-5, with a tentative D call TRBD1 (5 bases). V dropped 7 bases and J dropped 6 bases, with 10 bases sitting between them. The CDR3 is 12 amino acids. Germline assignment: CDR1 MDHEN and CDR2 SYDVKM.

This clonotype was recorded a few times. The chain employs TRBV29-1 and TRBJ2-3; D might be TRBD2 (5 bases). V gave up 0 bases and J gave up 2 bases, with 15 bases separating them. This CDR3 region has 16 residues. Germline V gene sequence: CDR1 SQVTM, CDR2 ANQGSEA. CDR3 sequence reads: CSVEDASTGNTDTQYF. Written as DNA, the CDR3 is TGCAGCGTTGAAGATGCTAGCACCGGGAACACAGATACGCAGTATTTT.

The rearrangement links TRBV24-1 to TRBJ2-2; D gene ambiguous. CDR1 and CDR2 (germline): KGHDR, SFDVKD. Trimming left V 3 bases short and J 8 bases short, with 9 bases between. This CDR3 contains 13 residues. The CDR3 DNA sequence: TGTGCCACCAGTGATCCCTCCACGGGGGAGCTGTTTTTT. Residues: CATSDPSTGELFF.

This clonotype was picked up many times. The rearrangement joins TRBV6-5 to TRBJ2-1; D is possibly TRBD2 (5 bases). Germline CDR1 reads MNHEY; CDR2 reads SVGAGI. The CDR3 consists of 14 residues. V was cut by 6 bases and J by 6 bases, with 15 bases left in between. Written as DNA, the CDR3 is TGTGCCAGCAGCCCAACGGACGGACTCAATGAGCAGTTCTTC. Translating it yields CASSPTDGLNEQFF.

The chain links TRBV4-1 to TRBJ1-2; no clear D gene. V dropped 0 bases and J dropped 7 bases, with 12 bases sitting between them. The CDR3 spans 14 residues. Germline V lookup: CDR1 MGHRA, CDR2 YSYEKL. CDR3 loop: CASSQDREAVGYTF. CDR3 DNA: TGCGCCAGCAGCCAAGATAGGGAGGCGGTTGGCTACACCTTC.

This clonotype turned up a few times. The J gene is TRBJ1-2, the V gene TRBV3-1; D call uncertain. Germline V gene sequence: CDR1 LGHDT, CDR2 YNNKEL (reference sequence). The V end lost 1 base, the J end lost 4 bases, and 13 bases lay between the germline ends. The CDR3 consists of 15 residues. The CDR3 coding sequence is TGTGCCAGCAGCCAAGTTCTCTGGCAGAGCTATGGCTACACCTTC. Translated: CASSQVLWQSYGYTF. The full variable domain, in which reference TRBV3-1 and TRBJ1-2 provide the parts outside the CDR3, is DTAVSQTPKYLVTQMGNDKSIKCEQNLGHDTMYWYKQDSKKFLKIMFSYNNKELIINETVPNRFSPKSPDKAHLNLHINSLELGDSAVYFCASSQVLWQSYGYTFGSGTRLTVV.

This clonotype was recorded a few times. The gene calls are TRBV5-1 and TRBJ2-1; TRBD2 matches at 9 bases. The junction had 4 bases not matched to a gene; V was cut back by 0 bases and J by 9 bases. Germline V gene data show CDR1 as SGHRS and CDR2 as YFSETQ. The CDR3 is made up of 14 amino acids. The CDR3 nucleotides are TGCGCCAGCAGCTTGGGACTAGCGGCGCGTGAGCAGTTCTTC. This codes for CASSLGLAAREQFF.